What follows are 10 T cell receptor beta chains derived from one specimen sequenced in a study of human T cells and chemical hapten exposure. TCRdb ran MiXCR on the RACE reads and lists one entry per CDR3 protein. The sample has over 70,000 distinct CDR3 sequences, 11% to 15% seen once. As to time point: pre-sensitization, week 0. The treatment denotes: therapeutic diphenylcyclopropenone sensitization with weekly scalp DPC. This sample comprised whole blood, obtained in connection with sensitization to the hapten diphenylcyclopropenone (DPC). Every receptor here comes from a woman in her forties or fifties with alopecia areata. Some clones in this sample may be carry-over from other donors' samples.

The V gene is TRBV10-1, the J gene TRBJ2-4, with unresolved D. V was trimmed by 4 bases and J by 0 bases, leaving 7 bases between them. Germline values: CDR1 WNHNN, CDR2 SYGVQD (reference sequence). This CDR3 is built from 14 residues. The CDR3 here is CASSAALAKNIQYF. The CDR3 nucleotides are TGCGCCAGCAGTGCAGCCCTAGCCAAAAACATTCAGTACTTC.

This clonotype was observed a handful of times. V usage is TRBV7-8 and J usage is TRBJ1-1, with D possibly matching TRBD1 (6 bases). The CDR3 is 14 residues long. V dropped 2 bases and J dropped 1 base, with 8 bases sitting between them. The germline gives CDR1 SGHVS, CDR2 FQNEAQ. In DNA, the CDR3 is TGTGCCAGCAGCTTAATCAGGGGGAACACTGAAGCTTTCTTT. It codes for CASSLIRGNTEAFF.

The sample holds many counts of this clonotype. V is TRBV7-9 and J is TRBJ2-5; TRBD1 matches 11 bases. V shed 5 bases, J shed 4 bases, and the junction held 6 bases outside the gene matches. This CDR3 region has 15 residues. Germline CDR1 and CDR2: SEHNR and FQNEAQ (reference sequence). The CDR3 here is CASSPGQGARETQYF. CDR3 nucleotides: TGTGCCAGCAGCCCAGGACAGGGGGCGCGAGAGACCCAGTACTTC.

This clonotype was counted a few times. The chain has TRBV12-3 or TRBV12-4 and TRBJ2-2; no reliable D call. The CDR3 runs 11 residues. Trimming cost V 3 bases and J 9 bases, with 5 bases left between them. The CDR3 DNA reads TGTGCCAGCAGTTTTGATCGGGAGCTGTTTTTT. Protein: CASSFDRELFF.

This clonotype was observed a few times. This chain uses TRBV7-2 with TRBJ1-2; the D is unclear. The CDR3 length is 16 residues. Germline CDR1 SGHTA, CDR2 FQGNSA. V dropped 1 base and J dropped 0 bases, with 12 bases sitting between them. As DNA, the CDR3 is TGTGCCAGCAGCTTAGTACTAGCCACCTCTAACTATGGCTACACCTTC. It translates to CASSLVLATSNYGYTF.

This clonotype was detected only a few times. The chain joins TRBV12-5 to TRBJ2-3; the D gene is possibly TRBD1 (6 bases). The CDR3 has 15 amino acids. Germline CDR1 is LGHNT and CDR2 is FRNRAP. V lost 1 base and J lost 2, with 10 bases in between. The CDR3 protein is CASGLGDRNTDTQYF. CDR3 DNA sequence: TGTGCTAGTGGTTTGGGAGACAGGAACACAGATACGCAGTATTTT.

This clonotype was picked up a small number of times. The chain links TRBV28 to TRBJ2-7; D is unresolved. CDR1 is MDHEN and CDR2 is SYDVKM in the germline V gene. V lost 7 bases, J lost 2 bases, and 12 bases lay in between. This CDR3 has 13 residues. CDR3 nucleotides: TGTGCCAGCACCCTCCGGGCCACCTACGAGCAGTACTTC. Its translation is CASTLRATYEQYF.

A single count supports this clonotype. This chain uses TRBV3-1 with TRBJ2-2; D not certain. V was shortened by 3 bases and J by 3 bases, with 2 bases between the two germline ends. Germline CDR1 is LGHDT and CDR2 is YNNKEL (reference sequence). The CDR3 runs 12 residues. For the CDR3, the DNA is TGTGCCAGCAGCCAGCACACCGGGGAGCTGTTTTTT. Protein product: CASSQHTGELFF.

This sequence joins TRBV4-3 and TRBJ2-7; D may match TRBD1 or TRBD2 (6 bases each). The germline V and J ends were trimmed by 4 bases and 5 bases, with 30 bases remaining between them. The CDR3 contains 19 residues. CDR1 LGHNA and CDR2 YSLEER come from the germline V gene. CDR3 bases: TGCGCCAGCAGCCGAGGCCGCCTAGGGGGGCAGGCTAGGGATCACGAGCAGTACTTC. It codes for CASSRGRLGGQARDHEQYF.

This clonotype was counted only a few times. The chain uses TRBV10-3 and TRBJ2-7; weak D call: TRBD2 (6 bases). Trimming took 6 bases from V and 3 from J, leaving 12 bases between them. Germline V lookup: CDR1 ENHRY, CDR2 SYGVKD. CDR3 length: 13 residues. CDR3 coding DNA: TGTGCCATCAGCGGGACTTCCATCTACGAGCAGTACTTC. Its translation is CAISGTSIYEQYF.